This paragraph reports one T cell receptor beta chain. Its antigen is still unknown. The data derive from a study of T cells in Graves' hyperthyroidism and ophthalmopathy. On the study more broadly: Prior to any treatment, at the point of initial diagnosis, peripheral blood was collected. General study points: Researchers report that a 13 V-J model separated ophthalmopathy from stable hyperthyroidism.

V was trimmed by 0 bases and J by 5 bases, leaving 16 bases between them. Looked up from germline, CDR1 is MGHRA and CDR2 is YSYEKL. The CDR3 sequence is 16 residues long. Diagnoses were established using clinical symptoms, serum thyroxine and TRAb, thyroid ultrasound and orbital computed tomography. Authors of the study amplified TCR beta CDR3 regions from RNA transcripts. HTBI primers were the set used in a first-round RT-PCR of the TCR CDR3. From the multiplex PCR reads, TCRdb called clonotypes with MiXCR, one entry per CDR3 protein. The sample carries 500,000 to 600,000 distinct CDR3 sequences, about 20% recorded once.

This receptor was taken from a man between 35 and 55 years old with Graves' ophthalmopathy. This chain joins TRBV4-1 and TRBJ2-5, with no clear D. Sequencing input: blood. The CDR3 loop reads CASSQDPTVSQETQYF. CDR3 coding DNA: TGCGCCAGCAGCCAAGATCCAACAGTTTCCCAGGAGACCCAGTACTTC.